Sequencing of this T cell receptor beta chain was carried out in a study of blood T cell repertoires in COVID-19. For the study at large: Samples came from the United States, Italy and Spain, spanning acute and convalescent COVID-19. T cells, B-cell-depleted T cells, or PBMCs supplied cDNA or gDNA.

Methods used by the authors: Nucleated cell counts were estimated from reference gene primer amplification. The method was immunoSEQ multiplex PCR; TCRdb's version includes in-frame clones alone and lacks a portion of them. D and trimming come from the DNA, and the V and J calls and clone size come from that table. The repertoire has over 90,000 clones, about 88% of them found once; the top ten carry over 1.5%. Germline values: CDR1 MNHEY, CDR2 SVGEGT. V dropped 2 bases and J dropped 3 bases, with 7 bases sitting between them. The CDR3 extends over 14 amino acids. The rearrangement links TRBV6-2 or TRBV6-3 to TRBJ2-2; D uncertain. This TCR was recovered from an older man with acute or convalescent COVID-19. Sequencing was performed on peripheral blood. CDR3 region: CASSYGQYTGELFF. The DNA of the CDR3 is TGTGCCAGCAGTTACGGCCAATACACCGGGGAGCTGTTTTTT.